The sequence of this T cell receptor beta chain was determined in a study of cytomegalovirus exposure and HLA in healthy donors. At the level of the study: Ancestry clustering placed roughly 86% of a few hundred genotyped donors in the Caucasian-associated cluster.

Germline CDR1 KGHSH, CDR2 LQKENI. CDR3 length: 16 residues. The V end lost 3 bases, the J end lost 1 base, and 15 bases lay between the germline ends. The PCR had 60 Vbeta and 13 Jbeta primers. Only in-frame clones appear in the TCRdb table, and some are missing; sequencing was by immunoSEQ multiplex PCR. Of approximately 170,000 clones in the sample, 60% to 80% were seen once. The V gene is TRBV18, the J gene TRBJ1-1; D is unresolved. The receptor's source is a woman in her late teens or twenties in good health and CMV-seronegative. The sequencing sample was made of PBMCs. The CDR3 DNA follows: TGTGCCAGCTCACCTTTAGATCGATCCGGGAACACTGAAGCTTTCTTT. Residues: CASSPLDRSGNTEAFF.